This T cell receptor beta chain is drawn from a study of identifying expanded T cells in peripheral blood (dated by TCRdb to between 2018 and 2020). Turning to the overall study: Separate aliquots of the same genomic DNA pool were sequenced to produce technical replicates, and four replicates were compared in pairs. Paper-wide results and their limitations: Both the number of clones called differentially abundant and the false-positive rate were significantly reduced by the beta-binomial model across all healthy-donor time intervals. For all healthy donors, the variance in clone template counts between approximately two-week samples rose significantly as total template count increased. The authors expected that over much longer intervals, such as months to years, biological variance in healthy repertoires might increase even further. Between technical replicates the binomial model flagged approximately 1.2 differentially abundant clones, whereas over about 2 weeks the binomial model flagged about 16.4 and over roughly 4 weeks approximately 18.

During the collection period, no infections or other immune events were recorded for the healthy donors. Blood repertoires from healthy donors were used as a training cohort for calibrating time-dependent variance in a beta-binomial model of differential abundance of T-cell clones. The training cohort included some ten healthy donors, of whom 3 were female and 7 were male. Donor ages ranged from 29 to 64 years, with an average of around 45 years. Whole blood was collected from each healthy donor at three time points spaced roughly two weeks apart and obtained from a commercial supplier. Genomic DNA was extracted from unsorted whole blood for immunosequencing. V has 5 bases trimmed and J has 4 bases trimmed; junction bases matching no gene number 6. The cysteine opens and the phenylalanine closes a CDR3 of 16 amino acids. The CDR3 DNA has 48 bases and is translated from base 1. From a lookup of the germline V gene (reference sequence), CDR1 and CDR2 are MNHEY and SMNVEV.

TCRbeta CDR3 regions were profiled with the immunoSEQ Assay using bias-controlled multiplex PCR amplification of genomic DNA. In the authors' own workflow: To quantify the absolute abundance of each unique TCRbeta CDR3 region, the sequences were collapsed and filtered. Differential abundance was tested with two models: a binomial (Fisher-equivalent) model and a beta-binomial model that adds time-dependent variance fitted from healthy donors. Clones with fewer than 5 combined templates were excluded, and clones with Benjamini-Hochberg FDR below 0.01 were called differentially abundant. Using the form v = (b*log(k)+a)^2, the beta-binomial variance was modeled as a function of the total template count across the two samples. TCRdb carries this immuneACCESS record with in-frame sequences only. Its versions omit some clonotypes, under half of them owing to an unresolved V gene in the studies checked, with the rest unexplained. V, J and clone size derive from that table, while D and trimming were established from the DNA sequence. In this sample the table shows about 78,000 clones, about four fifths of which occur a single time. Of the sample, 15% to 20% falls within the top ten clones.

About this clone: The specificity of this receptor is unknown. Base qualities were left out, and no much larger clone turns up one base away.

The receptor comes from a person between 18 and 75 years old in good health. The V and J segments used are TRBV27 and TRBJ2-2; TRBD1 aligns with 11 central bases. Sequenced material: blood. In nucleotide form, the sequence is TGTGCCAGCAGTCGAGGGACAGGGGGTCCCACCGGGGAGCTGTTTTTT. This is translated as CASSRGTGGPTGELFF.